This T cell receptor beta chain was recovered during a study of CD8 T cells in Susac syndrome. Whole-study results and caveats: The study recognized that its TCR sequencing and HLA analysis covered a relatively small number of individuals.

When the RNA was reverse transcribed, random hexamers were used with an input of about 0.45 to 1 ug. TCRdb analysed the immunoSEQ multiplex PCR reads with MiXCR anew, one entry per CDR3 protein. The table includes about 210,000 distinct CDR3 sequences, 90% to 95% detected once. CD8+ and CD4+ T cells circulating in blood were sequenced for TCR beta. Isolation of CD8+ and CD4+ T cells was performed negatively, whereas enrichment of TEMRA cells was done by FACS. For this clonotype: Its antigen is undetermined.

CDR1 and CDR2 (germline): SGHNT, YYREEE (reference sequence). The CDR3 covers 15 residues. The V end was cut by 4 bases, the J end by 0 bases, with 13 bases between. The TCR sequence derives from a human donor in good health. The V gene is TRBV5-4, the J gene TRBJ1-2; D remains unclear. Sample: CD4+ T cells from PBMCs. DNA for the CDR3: TGTGCCAGCAGCCGAGGTGTCCCCGCTAACTATGGCTACACCTTC. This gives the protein CASSRGVPANYGYTF.